This T cell receptor (beta chain) emerged from a study of early T cells in non-severe SARS-CoV-2 infection. This clonotype was observed many times. TCRdb reanalysed the 5' RACE reads using MiXCR and keeps one entry per CDR3 protein. The sample holds about 34,000 distinct CDR3 sequences, about 6% seen once. There are 13 residues in the CDR3. Germline CDR1 SGHAT, CDR2 FQNNGV. The V segment lost 4 bases and the J segment 5 bases; nucleotides outside the gene matches: 4. The TCR originated in an adult who was a healthcare worker with PCR-confirmed SARS-CoV-2 infection or an uninfected control (not recorded which). The gene calls are TRBV11-2 and TRBJ1-1; 7 bases match TRBD1. Material: whole blood. The CDR3 region is CASSSDRDTEAFF. The DNA for the CDR3 is TGTGCCAGCAGCTCCGACAGGGATACTGAAGCTTTCTTT.